The subject of this entry is one TCR beta chain. The antigen is not known. These data come from a study of T cells in localized non-small cell lung cancer. General study points: Across samples, adjacent lung featured a median roughly 50 of the top 100 tumor clones.

Sequencing used immunoSEQ multiplex PCR; TCRdb keeps in-frame clones, though not all of them. The table includes about 82,000 clones, about 78% detected once. The sequencing here drew on PBMCs, taken before any cancer treatment. The clonotype comes from a man aged 35-75 years with stage II squamous cell lung carcinoma.

The CDR3 coding sequence is TGTGCCAGCTCGAAACAAGGCCCCGGGACAGCCACAGATACGCAGTATTTT. This translates into CASSKQGPGTATDTQYF. V and J are TRBV18 and TRBJ2-3; TRBD1 matches at 7 bases. CDR1 and CDR2 from the germline V gene are KGHSH and LQKENI. The CDR3 extends over 17 amino acids. V gave up 6 bases and J gave up 2 bases; unmatched junction bases: 14. Together with reference TRBV18 and TRBJ2-3, the CDR3 gives the full variable domain: NAGVMQNPRHLVRRRGQEARLRCSPMKGHSHVYWYRQLPEEGLKFMVYLQKENIIDESGMPKERFSAEFPKEGPSILRIQQVVRGDSAAYFCASSKQGPGTATDTQYFGPGTRLTVL.